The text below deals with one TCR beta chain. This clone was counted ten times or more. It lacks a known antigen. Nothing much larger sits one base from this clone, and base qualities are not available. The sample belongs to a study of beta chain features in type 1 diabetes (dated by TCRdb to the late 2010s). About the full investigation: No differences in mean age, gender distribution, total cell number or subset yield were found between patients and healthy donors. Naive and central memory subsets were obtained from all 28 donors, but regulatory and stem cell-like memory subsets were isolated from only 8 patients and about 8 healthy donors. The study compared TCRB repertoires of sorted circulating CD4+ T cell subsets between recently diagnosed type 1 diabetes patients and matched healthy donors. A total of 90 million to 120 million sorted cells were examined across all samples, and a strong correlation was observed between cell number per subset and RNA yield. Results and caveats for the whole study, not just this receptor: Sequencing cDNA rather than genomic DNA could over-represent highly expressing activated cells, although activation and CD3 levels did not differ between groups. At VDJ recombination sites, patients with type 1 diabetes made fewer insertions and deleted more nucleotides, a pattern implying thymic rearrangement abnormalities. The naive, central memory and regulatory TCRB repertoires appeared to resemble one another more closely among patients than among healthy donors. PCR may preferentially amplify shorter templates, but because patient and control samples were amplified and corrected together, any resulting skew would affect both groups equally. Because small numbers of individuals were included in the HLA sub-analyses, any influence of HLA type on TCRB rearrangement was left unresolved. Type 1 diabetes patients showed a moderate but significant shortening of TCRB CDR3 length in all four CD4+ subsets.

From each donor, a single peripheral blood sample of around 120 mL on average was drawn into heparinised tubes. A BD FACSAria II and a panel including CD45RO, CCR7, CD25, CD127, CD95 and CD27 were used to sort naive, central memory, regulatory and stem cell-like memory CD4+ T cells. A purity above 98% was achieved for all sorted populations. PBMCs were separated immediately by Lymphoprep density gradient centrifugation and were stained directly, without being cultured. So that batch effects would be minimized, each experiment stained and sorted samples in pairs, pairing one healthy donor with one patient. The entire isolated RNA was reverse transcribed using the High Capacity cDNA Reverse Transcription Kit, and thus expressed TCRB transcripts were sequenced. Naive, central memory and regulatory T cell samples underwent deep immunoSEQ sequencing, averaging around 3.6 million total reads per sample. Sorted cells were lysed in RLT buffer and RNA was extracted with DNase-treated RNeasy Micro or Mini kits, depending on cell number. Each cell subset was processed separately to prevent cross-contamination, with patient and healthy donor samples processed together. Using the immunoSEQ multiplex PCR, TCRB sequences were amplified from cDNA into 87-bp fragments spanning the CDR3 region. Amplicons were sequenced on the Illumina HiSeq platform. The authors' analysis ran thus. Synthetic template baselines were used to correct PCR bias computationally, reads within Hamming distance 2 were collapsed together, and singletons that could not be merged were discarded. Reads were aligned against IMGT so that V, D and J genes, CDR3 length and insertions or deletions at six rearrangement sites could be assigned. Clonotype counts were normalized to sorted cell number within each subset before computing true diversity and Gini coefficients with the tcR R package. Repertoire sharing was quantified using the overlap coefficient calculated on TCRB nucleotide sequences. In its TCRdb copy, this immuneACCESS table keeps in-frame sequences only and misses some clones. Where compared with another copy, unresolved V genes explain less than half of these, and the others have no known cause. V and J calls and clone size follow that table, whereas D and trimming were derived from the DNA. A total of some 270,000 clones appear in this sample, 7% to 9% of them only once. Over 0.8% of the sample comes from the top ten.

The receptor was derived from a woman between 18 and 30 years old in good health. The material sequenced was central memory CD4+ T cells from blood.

The nucleotide sequence reads TGTGCCAGCAGCAAAGGGGACCCAGGGCAGCCCCAGCATTTT. It is translated as CASSKGDPGQPQHF. This sequence uses TRBV7-9 and TRBJ1-5; the D region possibly corresponds to TRBD1 (5 bases align). CDR1 is given as SEHNR and CDR2 as FQNEAQ, both from the germline V gene (reference sequence). The junction carries 15 bases between V and J, which are trimmed by 5 bases and 7 bases respectively. The cysteine opens and the phenylalanine closes a CDR3 of 14 amino acids. Only the CDR3 portion is preserved as DNA: 42 bases, with reading frame beginning at the first base.